This TCR beta chain comes out of a study of shared clonotypes between healthy human individuals. This CDR3 has 13 amino acids. Germline lookup yields CDR1 MNHEY and CDR2 SMNVEV (reference sequence). V lost 2 bases, J lost 8 bases, and 12 bases lay in between. Worth noting for this clone: Its antigen is undetermined.

Study-wide points: Incompleteness in sorted-subset sequencing, despite large depth, was shown by rarefaction. Compared with memory subsets, naive subsets generally had larger estimated richness.

Terminally differentiated effector memory CD45RA+ cells were excluded by CCR7 positive selection of CD45RO-negative cells. Every contributor of samples was a Caucasian grown-up residing in Nashville, Tennessee. Per the study methods: ImmunoSEQ gave junction-only sequences without quality scores, so filtering differed. This table comes from immunoSEQ multiplex PCR, and its TCRdb copy is limited to in-frame clones, with some not included. Clone size and V and J calls were adopted from that table, with D and trimming inferred from the DNA. The profile shows about 2 million clones, about 95% of them singletons.

This sequence joins TRBV27 and TRBJ1-2; D not certain. Input material: naive CD8+ T cells sorted from blood. This TCR derives from a man younger than 35 in good health. The CDR3 sequence: CASSLDSVGGYTF. CDR3 bases: TGTGCCAGCAGTTTAGACTCAGTTGGGGGCTACACCTTC.